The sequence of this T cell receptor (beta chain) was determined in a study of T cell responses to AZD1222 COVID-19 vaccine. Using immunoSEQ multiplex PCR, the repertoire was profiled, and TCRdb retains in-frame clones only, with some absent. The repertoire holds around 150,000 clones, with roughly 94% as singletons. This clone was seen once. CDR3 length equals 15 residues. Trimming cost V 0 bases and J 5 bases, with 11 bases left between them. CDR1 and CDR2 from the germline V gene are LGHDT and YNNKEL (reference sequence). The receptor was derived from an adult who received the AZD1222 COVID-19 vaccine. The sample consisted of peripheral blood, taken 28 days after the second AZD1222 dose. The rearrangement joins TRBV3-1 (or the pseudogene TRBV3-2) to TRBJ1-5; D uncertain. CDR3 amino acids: CASSQDLRVDQPQHF. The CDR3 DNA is TGTGCCAGCAGCCAAGATTTAAGGGTCGATCAGCCCCAGCATTTT.